The rows below give T cell receptor beta chains drawn from one sample of a study of blood T cell repertoires in COVID-19. The data were produced by immunoSEQ multiplex PCR, yet TCRdb's version contains in-frame clones alone and is incomplete. Here the sample spans more than 200,000 clones, approximately 91% being singletons. The sequencing sample was made of peripheral blood. The origin of the receptors is a woman aged 40 to 55 who had recovered from COVID-19. Both conserved end residues are part of each CDR3. A D gene is named only where the DNA matches it firmly. The size field is filled for only some rows; it gives once, few, many or a size class.

.	TRBV5-4	TRBD2	TRBJ2-1	CASSLRLADTNEQFF	TGTGCCAGCAGCTTACGACTAGCGGACACGAATGAGCAGTTCTTC
.	TRBV9	TRBD1	TRBJ2-3	CASSVEQGATDTQYF	TGTGCCAGCAGCGTCGAACAGGGGGCAACAGATACGCAGTATTTT
.	TRBV28	TRBD1	TRBJ1-6	CASSTGGSPLHF	TGTGCCAGCAGCACAGGGGGTTCACCCCTCCACTTT
once	TRBV6-2/TRBV6-3	.	TRBJ2-7	CASSYSGSYEQYF	TGTGCCAGCAGTTACAGCGGCTCCTACGAGCAGTACTTC
.	TRBV19	.	TRBJ2-2	CASSIGLNTGELFF	TGTGCCAGTAGTATTGGGCTAAACACCGGGGAGCTGTTTTTT
.	TRBV4-3	TRBD1	TRBJ2-1	CASSQTGIRSNEQFF	TGCGCCAGCAGCCAGACAGGGATTCGATCCAATGAGCAGTTCTTC
.	TRBV5-1	.	TRBJ2-7	CASSLGDYYEQYF	TGCGCCAGCAGCTTGGGCGATTACTACGAGCAGTACTTC
.	TRBV5-6	TRBD2	TRBJ2-7	CASSFLGGVEQYF	TGTGCCAGCAGCTTTCTCGGGGGGGTTGAGCAGTACTTC
.	TRBV5-6	TRBD1	TRBJ1-5	CASSLGTGPEGNQPQHF	TGTGCCAGCAGCTTGGGGACAGGGCCTGAGGGCAATCAGCCCCAGCATTTT
.	TRBV7-2	.	TRBJ1-1	CASSPYPGSNTEAFF	TGTGCCAGCAGCCCCTATCCGGGGTCCAACACTGAAGCTTTCTTT
.	TRBV6-6	TRBD2	TRBJ2-5	CASRLAGGGEETQYF	TGTGCCAGCAGGCTAGCGGGAGGAGGGGAAGAGACCCAGTACTTC
once	TRBV13	TRBD1	TRBJ1-6	CASSFGQGGNSPLHF	TGTGCCAGCAGCTTTGGACAGGGTGGGAATTCACCCCTCCACTTT
.	TRBV18	TRBD2	TRBJ2-5	CASSATRASGQETQYF	TGTGCCAGCTCCGCAACGAGGGCTAGCGGACAAGAGACCCAGTACTTC
.	TRBV5-6	TRBD1	TRBJ1-2	CASSGRGTGAYGYTF	TGTGCCAGCAGCGGGCGAGGGACAGGGGCGTATGGCTACACCTTC
.	TRBV6-5	.	TRBJ1-4	CASSYSEGIHEKLFF	TGTGCCAGCAGTTACTCGGAGGGGATTCATGAAAAACTGTTTTTT
.	TRBV20-1	TRBD2	TRBJ2-3	CSASERSGGSDTQYF	TGCAGTGCTAGTGAGAGGTCGGGAGGGTCAGATACGCAGTATTTT
.	TRBV14	.	TRBJ1-2	CASSQGQTLANYGYTF	TGTGCCAGCAGCCAAGGGCAGACTTTAGCTAACTATGGCTACACCTTC
.	TRBV6-2/TRBV6-3	.	TRBJ1-2	CASSYPRTDGGTF	TGTGCCAGCAGTTACCCACGGACCGACGGCGGGACCTTC
.	TRBV7-9	.	TRBJ2-2	CASSLLVTGNTGELFF	TGTGCCAGCAGCTTACTCGTGACAGGGAACACCGGGGAGCTGTTTTTT
.	TRBV5-1	TRBD1	TRBJ1-2	CASSPDRGLGGYTF	TGCGCCAGCAGCCCTGACAGGGGGCTAGGAGGCTACACCTTC
.	TRBV7-2	TRBD2	TRBJ2-1	CASSLLSGRVNEQFF	TGTGCCAGCAGCTTGTTAAGCGGGAGAGTAAATGAGCAGTTCTTC
.	TRBV11-2	TRBD1	TRBJ1-5	CASSLAGGGQPQHF	TGTGCCAGCAGCTTAGCAGGGGGCGGTCAGCCCCAGCATTTT
.	TRBV7-9	TRBD2	TRBJ2-5	CASSLGQREKEETQYF	TGTGCCAGCAGCTTAGGACAGCGGGAGAAGGAAGAGACCCAGTACTTC
.	TRBV7-2	.	TRBJ2-5	CASSLGQQETQYF	TGTGCCAGCAGCTTAGGGCAGCAAGAGACCCAGTACTTC
.	TRBV29-1	TRBD1	TRBJ1-2	CSVLTGGGDGYTF	TGCAGCGTCCTGACAGGGGGGGGCGATGGCTACACCTTC
.	TRBV6-5	.	TRBJ2-7	CASSLGRGSREQYF	TGTGCCAGCAGCCTGGGACGGGGGTCGCGCGAGCAGTACTTC
.	TRBV2	.	TRBJ2-6	CASRLTDKDHPGANVLTF	TGTGCCAGCAGGCTAACGGACAAAGATCATCCTGGGGCCAACGTCCTGACTTTC
.	TRBV18	TRBD1	TRBJ1-3	CATGTGFSGNTIYF	TGTGCCACCGGGACAGGGTTCTCTGGAAACACCATATATTTT
.	TRBV7-2	.	TRBJ1-2	CASSLEGWGELPGGYTF	TGTGCCAGCAGCTTAGAGGGATGGGGGGAACTTCCGGGTGGCTACACCTTC
.	TRBV11-2	.	TRBJ2-6	CASSRDWSGANVLTF	TGTGCCAGCAGCAGAGACTGGTCTGGGGCCAACGTCCTGACTTTC
.	TRBV4-1	TRBD1	TRBJ2-6	CASRAGQGNSGANVLTF	TGCGCCAGCAGAGCGGGACAGGGGAACTCTGGGGCCAACGTCCTGACTTTC
once	TRBV7-9	.	TRBJ2-4	CASSRPLTAENIQYF	TGTGCCAGCAGCCGCCCATTGACAGCAGAAAACATTCAGTACTTC
.	TRBV20-1	TRBD1	TRBJ1-2	CSASDLGQGAPSYGYTF	TGCAGTGCTAGTGATCTAGGACAGGGGGCCCCTTCCTATGGCTACACCTTC
.	TRBV28	.	TRBJ1-4	CASSSPGSSTNEKLFF	TGTGCCAGCAGTTCTCCGGGGTCCTCAACTAATGAAAAACTGTTTTTT
.	TRBV19	.	TRBJ2-7	CASSLSSPYEQYF	TGTGCCAGTAGTTTAAGCTCTCCCTACGAGCAGTACTTC
once	TRBV3-1/TRBV3-2	TRBD2	TRBJ2-3	CASSRRGSEHTDTQYF	TGTGCCAGCAGCCGCCGCGGGAGCGAACACACAGATACGCAGTATTTT
.	TRBV19	TRBD1	TRBJ1-1	CASSNYAGTGKTEAFF	TGTGCCAGTAGTAACTATGCCGGGACAGGGAAAACTGAAGCTTTCTTT
.	TRBV19	TRBD1	TRBJ1-2	CASRRQGRSRGYTF	TGTGCCAGTAGGCGACAGGGCCGCTCTCGTGGCTACACCTTC
.	TRBV5-1	TRBD1	TRBJ2-1	CASSRDSLNEQFF	TGCGCCAGCAGCCGGGACAGTTTGAATGAGCAGTTCTTC
.	TRBV30	.	TRBJ2-7	CAWAVGSGVNEQYF	TGTGCCTGGGCAGTGGGGAGTGGGGTAAACGAGCAGTACTTC
.	TRBV7-2	TRBD2	TRBJ2-1	CASSPGLDNEQFF	TGTGCCAGCAGCCCAGGACTAGACAATGAGCAGTTCTTC